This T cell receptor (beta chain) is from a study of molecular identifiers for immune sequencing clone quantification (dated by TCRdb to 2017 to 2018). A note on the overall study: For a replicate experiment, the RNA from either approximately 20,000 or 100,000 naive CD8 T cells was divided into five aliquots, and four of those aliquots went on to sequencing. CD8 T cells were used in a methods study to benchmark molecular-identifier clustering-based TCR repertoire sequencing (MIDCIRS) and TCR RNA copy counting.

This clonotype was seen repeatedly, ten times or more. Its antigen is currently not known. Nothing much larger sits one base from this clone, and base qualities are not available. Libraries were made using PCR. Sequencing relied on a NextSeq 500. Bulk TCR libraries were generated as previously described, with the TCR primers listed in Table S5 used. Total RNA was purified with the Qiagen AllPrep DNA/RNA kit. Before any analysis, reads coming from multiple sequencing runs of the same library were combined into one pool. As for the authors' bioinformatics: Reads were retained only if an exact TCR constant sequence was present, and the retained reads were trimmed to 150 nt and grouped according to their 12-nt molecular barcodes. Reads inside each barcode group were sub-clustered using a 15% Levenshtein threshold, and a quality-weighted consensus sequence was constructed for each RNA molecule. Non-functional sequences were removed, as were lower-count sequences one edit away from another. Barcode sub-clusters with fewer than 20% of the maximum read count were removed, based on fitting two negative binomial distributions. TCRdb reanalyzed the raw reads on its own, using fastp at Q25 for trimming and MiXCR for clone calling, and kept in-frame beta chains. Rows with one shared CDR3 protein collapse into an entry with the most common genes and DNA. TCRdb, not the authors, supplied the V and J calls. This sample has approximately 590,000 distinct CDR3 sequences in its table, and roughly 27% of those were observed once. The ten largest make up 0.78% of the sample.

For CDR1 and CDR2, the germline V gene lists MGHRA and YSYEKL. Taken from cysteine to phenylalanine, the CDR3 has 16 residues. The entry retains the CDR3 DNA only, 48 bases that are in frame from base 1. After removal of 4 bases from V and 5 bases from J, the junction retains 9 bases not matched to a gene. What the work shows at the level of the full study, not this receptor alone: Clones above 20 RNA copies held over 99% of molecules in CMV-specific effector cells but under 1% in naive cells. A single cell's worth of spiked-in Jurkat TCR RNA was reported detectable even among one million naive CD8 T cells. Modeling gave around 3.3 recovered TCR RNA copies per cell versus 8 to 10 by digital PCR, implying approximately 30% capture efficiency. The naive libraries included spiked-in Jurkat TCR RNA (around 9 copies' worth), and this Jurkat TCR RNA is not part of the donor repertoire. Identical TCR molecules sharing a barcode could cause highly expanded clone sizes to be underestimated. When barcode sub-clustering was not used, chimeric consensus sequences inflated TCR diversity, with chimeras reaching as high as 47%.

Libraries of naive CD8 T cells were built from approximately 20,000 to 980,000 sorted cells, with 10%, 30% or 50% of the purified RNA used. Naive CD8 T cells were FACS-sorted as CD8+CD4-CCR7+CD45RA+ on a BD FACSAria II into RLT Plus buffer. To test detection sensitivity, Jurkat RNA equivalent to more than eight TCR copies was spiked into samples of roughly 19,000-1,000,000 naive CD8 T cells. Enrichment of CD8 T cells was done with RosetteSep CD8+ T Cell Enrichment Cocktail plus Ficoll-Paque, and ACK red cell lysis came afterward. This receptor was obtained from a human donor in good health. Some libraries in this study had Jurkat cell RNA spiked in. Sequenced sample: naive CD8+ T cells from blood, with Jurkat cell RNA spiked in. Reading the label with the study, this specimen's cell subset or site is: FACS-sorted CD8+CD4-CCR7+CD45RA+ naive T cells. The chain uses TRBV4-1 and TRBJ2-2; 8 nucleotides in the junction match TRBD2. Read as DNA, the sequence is TGCGCCAGCAGCCTCATTGGGCAGCGGGGGACCGGGGAGCTGTTTTTT. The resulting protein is CASSLIGQRGTGELFF.